Sequencing of this T cell receptor beta chain was carried out in a study of blood T cells in healthy people across ages. For the study at large: Template switching caught about one barcoded beta molecule for each two T cells. Whole-study results and caveats: Total diversity from one million sequenced T cells was likely underestimated.

The germline gives CDR1 SGDLS, CDR2 YYNGEE. This CDR3 is built from 15 residues. The ends were cut back, 0 bases at V and 5 bases at J, with 12 bases in the middle. Of note for this clonotype: Its target is not known.

Total RNA, at least 6 micrograms per sample, was extracted from PBMCs. Using a J-beta primer mix together with a sample-barcoded 5' primer, a second PCR was run for roughly 6 to 11 cycles. Sequencing of every sample gave 2.5 million or more CDR3-containing paired-end reads. TCRdb fed the 5' RACE reads into MiXCR, producing one record per CDR3 protein. This table has over 300,000 distinct CDR3 sequences, roughly half appearing once. The gene calls are TRBV9 and TRBJ2-4; D is uncertain. Material: blood. This receptor was taken from a man in his 60s in good health. The DNA for the CDR3 is TGTGCCAGCAGCGTAGGGGGTCAGGCCCAAAACATTCAGTACTTC. This gives the protein CASSVGGQAQNIQYF.